The entry that follows covers one T cell receptor (beta chain) sequence. What this receptor recognizes is not known. Per-base qualities were not stored, and no clone one base away is much larger. TCRbeta CDR3 regions were amplified from genomic DNA using the immunoSEQ Assay, a bias-controlled multiplex PCR. The authors' pipeline ran thus. Within the assay, amplification of reference gene primers was used to estimate how many nucleated cells each sample contained. To quantify the absolute abundance of each unique TCRbeta CDR3 rearrangement, sequence reads were collapsed and filtered. For each sample, productive Simpson clonality was calculated by taking the square root of Simpson's diversity index across productive rearrangements. TCRdb re-hosts the immuneACCESS table, in-frame sequences only. Its copies lack some clones; in the studies checked, an unresolved V gene accounts for under half of them, and the cause for the rest is not known. That table is the source of V, J and clone size, and D and trimming were worked out from the DNA. The sample profile shows a few hundred thousand clones; approximately 84% of them were found once. Around 6.3% of the sample lies in the top ten.

This specimen belongs to a study of blood T cell repertoires in COVID-19 (dated by TCRdb to 2018 to 2021). Regarding the study in general: Collaborator samples came from the United States, Italy and Spain and covered acute and convalescent phases of COVID-19. The material from the prospective study consisted of cDNA or gDNA derived from T cells, B-cell-depleted T cells, or PBMCs. The dataset comprised deeply sampled blood TCRbeta repertoires from subjects exposed to, actively infected with, or recovered from COVID-19. The repertoires were released in a freely available public database meant as a resource for research on the immune response to SARS-CoV-2. Samples came from the ongoing ImmuneRACE study (first 160 participants) plus 1,254 subjects from 6 global collaborators. Sample metadata almost always included a de-identified subject ID, COVID-19 status, age in years and sex. HLA class I and class II types, where available, came from metadata supplied by the sample provider rather than from assay-based typing. Here is what the overall study found, with its caveats: The quantity of clinical and demographic metadata differed by source and by participant and was supplied without curation.

The germline ends are 5 bases apart after V is trimmed by 3 bases and J by 8 bases. Including cysteine and phenylalanine, the CDR3 has 12 amino acids. Only the CDR3 DNA stays, 36 bases, in frame from base 1. The germline V gene (reference sequence) yields MNHEY for CDR1 and SMNVEV for CDR2. In the prospective study, participants were roughly 18 to 100 years old, resided in 24 geographic areas of the United States, and were enrolled through a virtual design. Cohort assignment in the prospective study relied on participant-reported clinical history from a screening survey and a study questionnaire. Exposed participants were defined as having been in contact with someone with a PCR-confirmed or clinician-diagnosed COVID-19 case within 2 weeks of study entry. Each participant in the prospective study had whole blood, serum and a nasopharyngeal or oropharyngeal swab collected by mobile phlebotomists. Over an approximately 2-month period, participants in the prospective study had the option of providing additional blood draws and questionnaires. Prospective study blood samples were shipped either frozen or at room temperature before DNA extraction.

Recombination joined TRBV27 with TRBJ1-6; perhaps TRBD1 is the D gene, with 5 bases matching. Sequencing was performed on PBMCs or T cells enriched from blood (not recorded which). This receptor was identified in a woman aged 50 to 65 who had been exposed to COVID-19. The CDR3 region has the sequence CASSLGHSPLHF. The nucleotide sequence reads as follows: TGTGCCAGCAGTTTGGGGCATTCACCCCTCCACTTT.